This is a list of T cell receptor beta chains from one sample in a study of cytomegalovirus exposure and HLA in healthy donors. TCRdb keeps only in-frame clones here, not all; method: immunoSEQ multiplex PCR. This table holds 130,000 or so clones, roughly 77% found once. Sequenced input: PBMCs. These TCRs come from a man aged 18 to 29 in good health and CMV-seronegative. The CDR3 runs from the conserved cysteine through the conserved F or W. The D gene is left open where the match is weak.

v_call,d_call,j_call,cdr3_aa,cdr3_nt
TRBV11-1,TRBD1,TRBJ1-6,CASSLGQGAGNSPLHF,TGTGCCAGCAGCCTCGGACAGGGGGCCGGGAATTCACCCCTCCACTTT
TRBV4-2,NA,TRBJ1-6,CASSQDRGGPGNSPLHF,TGTGCCAGCAGCCAAGATCGGGGGGGGCCCGGGAATTCACCCCTCCACTTT
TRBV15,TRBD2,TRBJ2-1,CATTSSGGFGDEQFF,TGTGCCACCACTTCAAGCGGGGGCTTTGGGGATGAGCAGTTCTTC
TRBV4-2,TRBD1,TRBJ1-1,CASSSHRGRNTEAFF,TGTGCCAGCAGCTCCCACAGGGGCCGTAACACTGAAGCTTTCTTT
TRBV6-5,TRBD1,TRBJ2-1,CASRGTGGAGEQFF,TGTGCCAGCAGGGGGACAGGGGGCGCGGGGGAGCAGTTCTTC
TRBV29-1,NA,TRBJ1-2,CSVSSRVYGYTF,TGCAGCGTTTCATCACGGGTCTATGGCTACACCTTC
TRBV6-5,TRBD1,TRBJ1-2,CASTEAFRGLWSYTF,TGTGCCAGCACCGAAGCTTTCAGGGGGCTCTGGAGCTACACCTTC
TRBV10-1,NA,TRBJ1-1,CASSETVGAAEAFF,TGCGCCAGCAGTGAGACTGTGGGGGCAGCTGAAGCTTTCTTT
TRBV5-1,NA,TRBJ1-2,CASSTEGRDEGGYTF,TGCGCCAGCTCCACGGAGGGCAGGGACGAGGGAGGCTACACCTTC
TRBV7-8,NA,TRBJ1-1,CASSLSTLPMNTEAFF,TGTGCCAGCAGCTTAAGTACATTACCGATGAACACTGAAGCTTTCTTT
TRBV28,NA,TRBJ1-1,CASSSNSDTEAFF,TGTGCCAGCAGTTCCAATTCGGACACTGAAGCTTTCTTT
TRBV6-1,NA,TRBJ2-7,CASSVLQGTSYEQYF,TGTGCCAGCAGTGTGCTTCAGGGGACCTCCTACGAGCAGTACTTC